The clone carrying this TCR beta chain was counted between two and nine times. With a much larger clone just one base away, this may be a read error. These data come from a study of blood T cells in healthy people across ages. The use of a sample-barcoded 5' primer and a J-beta primer mix characterized a second PCR of about 7 to 12 cycles. MiXCR was run by TCRdb on the 5' RACE reads, yielding one entry per CDR3 protein. The table has about 640,000 distinct CDR3 sequences, less than 35% seen once. V gave up 4 bases and J gave up 11 bases, with 20 bases separating them. CDR3 length: 14 amino acids. CDR1 and CDR2 (germline): SGHTA, FQGNSA. PBMCs were isolated at a quantity of at least 6.5 million per sample.

Sequencing used blood. The rearrangement joins TRBV7-2 to TRBJ2-5; D call uncertain. The TCR comes from a woman at least 80 years old in good health. This CDR3 is CASSSRRGLVEQYF. DNA of the CDR3: TGTGCCAGCAGCTCAAGGCGAGGTTTGGTTGAGCAGTACTTC.